Below, 4 T cell receptor beta chains from the same sample are listed, as sequenced in a study of T-cell reconstitution after alpha-beta-depleted transplantation in children. Preparing the TCRbeta library involved the use of unique molecular identifiers. TCRdb recomputed calls from the PCR reads with MiXCR, one row per CDR3 protein. The table includes approximately 400,000 distinct CDR3 sequences, about a tenth detected once. The sequences come from PBMCs from the stem cell graft donor, collected from the stem cell graft. The receptor source for this set is a human donor who donated a stem cell graft to a child with acute myeloid leukemia.

V is TRBV7-9 and J is TRBJ2-6, with 10 bases lining up with TRBD1. The germline CDR1 and CDR2 sequences are SEHNR and FQNEAQ (reference sequence). V lost 5 bases and J lost 0; bases outside the gene matches: 10. This CDR3 has 19 amino acids. CDR3 in DNA: TGTGCCAGCAGCCCGAGGGGGGACAGGGGCCTCTCTGGGGCCAACGTCCTGACTTTC. Translating gives CASSPRGDRGLSGANVLTF.

This clonotype was counted once. A much larger clone differs from this one at a single base, so this may be a read error. The V and J genes are TRBV20-1 and TRBJ1-2; possible D gene TRBD1, 5 bases. Germline CDR1 DFQATT, CDR2 SNEGSKA (reference sequence). This CDR3 is 15 amino acids long. The V end lost 5 bases, the J end lost 2 bases, and 18 bases lay between the germline ends. CDR3 nucleotide sequence: TGCAGTGCTGGGGGGGTCGAAGGGGTAAACTATGGCTACACCTTC. Protein: CSAGGVEGVNYGYTF.

The CDR3 coding sequence is TGTGCCAGCAGCATCGGACTAGCGGGAGTTCGCGATGAGCAGTTCTTC. It codes for CASSIGLAGVRDEQFF. This rearrangement joins TRBV11-2 to TRBJ2-1, with 13 nucleotides matching TRBD2. This CDR3 has 16 residues. Germline lookup yields CDR1 SGHAT and CDR2 FQNNGV. J was trimmed by 8 bases and V by 5 bases; bases with no gene match: 9.

This clonotype was picked up a small number of times. The genes are TRBV27 and TRBJ2-3, with D perhaps given as TRBD1 or TRBD2 (6 bases each). V lost 4 bases, J lost 9 bases, and 14 bases lay in between. The CDR3 consists of 13 residues. Germline V lookup: CDR1 MNHEY, CDR2 SMNVEV (reference sequence). The CDR3 DNA reads as TGTGCCAGCAGTTCTCTAGCCGGGGGCACGCAGTATTTT. As protein: CASSSLAGGTQYF.